The 3 T cell receptor beta chains reported below all come from one sample, sequenced in a study of graft-versus-host responses after intestinal transplantation. TCRdb's table, derived via immunoSEQ multiplex PCR, lists solely in-frame clones and lacks some. The sample holds about 89,000 clones; roughly 91% are singletons and the top ten take 1.5% to 2.5%. Antigens of these TCRs are unknown. This specimen consisted of unstimulated CD8+ T cells sorted from spleen or lymph node cells, obtained before intestinal transplant. These receptors all come from a human donor who received an intestinal transplant.

The chain has TRBV6-7 and TRBJ2-7; 8 nucleotides match TRBD2. TRBV6-7 is noted as an ORF with a role that remains uncertain. J lost 2 bases, V lost 2 bases, and 11 bases had no gene match. The CDR3 spans 17 residues. The CDR3 region has the DNA TGTGCCAGCAGTTACCGGCCAGCGGGGGAACCAACCTACGAGCAGTACTTC. Its translation is CASSYRPAGEPTYEQYF.

The chain couples TRBV11-1 to TRBJ2-1; TRBD1 matches 7 bases. This CDR3 is 13 amino acids long. V lost 4 bases and J lost 14; bases outside the gene matches: 11. Germline CDR1 is SGHAT and CDR2 is FQDESV (reference sequence). CDR3 bases: TGTGCCAGCAGCTCCCTGGGACAGCAAGGGGAGTTCTTC. Its translation: CASSSLGQQGEFF.

The chain recombines TRBV29-1 with TRBJ1-1; 7 bases align to TRBD1. Per the germline V gene, CDR1 is SQVTM and CDR2 is ANQGSEA. V shed 4 bases and J 3 bases; nucleotides not matched to a gene: 5. The CDR3 loop spans 13 amino acids. This CDR3 reads CSVGGGYDTEAFF. The CDR3 bases are TGCAGCGTTGGAGGGGGCTACGACACTGAAGCTTTCTTT.